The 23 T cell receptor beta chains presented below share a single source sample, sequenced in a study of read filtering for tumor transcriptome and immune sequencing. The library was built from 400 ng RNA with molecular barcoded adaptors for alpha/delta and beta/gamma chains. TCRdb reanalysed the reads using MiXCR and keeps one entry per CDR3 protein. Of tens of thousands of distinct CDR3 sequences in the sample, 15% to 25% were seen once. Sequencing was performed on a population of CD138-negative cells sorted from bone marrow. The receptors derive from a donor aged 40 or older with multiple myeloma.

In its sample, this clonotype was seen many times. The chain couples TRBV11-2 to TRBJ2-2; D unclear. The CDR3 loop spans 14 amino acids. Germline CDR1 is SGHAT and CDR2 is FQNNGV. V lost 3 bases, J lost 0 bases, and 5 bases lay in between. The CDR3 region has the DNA TGTGCCAGCAGCTTGAGTCCGAACACCGGGGAGCTGTTTTTT. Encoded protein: CASSLSPNTGELFF.

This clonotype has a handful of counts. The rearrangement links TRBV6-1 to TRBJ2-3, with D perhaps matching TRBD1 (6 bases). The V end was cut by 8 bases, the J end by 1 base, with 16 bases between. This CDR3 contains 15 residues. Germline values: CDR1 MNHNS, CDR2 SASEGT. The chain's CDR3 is CASSDTGQRTDTQYF. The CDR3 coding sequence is TGTGCCAGCTCTGATACGGGACAACGCACAGATACGCAGTATTTT.

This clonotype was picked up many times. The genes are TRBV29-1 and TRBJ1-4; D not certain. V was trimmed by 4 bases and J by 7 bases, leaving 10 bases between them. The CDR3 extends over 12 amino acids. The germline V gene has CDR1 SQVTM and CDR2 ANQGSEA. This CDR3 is CSVGGLGEKLFF. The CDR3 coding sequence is TGCAGCGTTGGGGGTCTGGGTGAAAAACTGTTTTTT.

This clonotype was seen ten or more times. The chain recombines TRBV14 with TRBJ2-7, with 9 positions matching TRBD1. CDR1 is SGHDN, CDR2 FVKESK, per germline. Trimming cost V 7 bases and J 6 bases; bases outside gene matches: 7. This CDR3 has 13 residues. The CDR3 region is CASTGQGLGEQYF. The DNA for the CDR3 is TGTGCCAGCACGGGACAGGGTCTGGGCGAGCAGTACTTC.

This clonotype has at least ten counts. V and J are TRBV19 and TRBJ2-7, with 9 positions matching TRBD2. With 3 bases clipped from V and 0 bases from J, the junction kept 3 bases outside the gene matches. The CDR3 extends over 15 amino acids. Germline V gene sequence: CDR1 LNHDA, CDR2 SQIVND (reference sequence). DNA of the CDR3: TGTGCCAGTAGTATGACACTAGCGGGCTCCTACGAGCAGTACTTC. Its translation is CASSMTLAGSYEQYF.

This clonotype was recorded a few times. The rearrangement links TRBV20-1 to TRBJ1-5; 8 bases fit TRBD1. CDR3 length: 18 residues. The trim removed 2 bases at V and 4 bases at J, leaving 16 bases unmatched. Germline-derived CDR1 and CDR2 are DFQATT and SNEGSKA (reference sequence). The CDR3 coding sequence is TGCAGTGCTAGACTGACTGTATCCAGGGGGCCGATGAATCAGCCCCAGCATTTT. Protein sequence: CSARLTVSRGPMNQPQHF.

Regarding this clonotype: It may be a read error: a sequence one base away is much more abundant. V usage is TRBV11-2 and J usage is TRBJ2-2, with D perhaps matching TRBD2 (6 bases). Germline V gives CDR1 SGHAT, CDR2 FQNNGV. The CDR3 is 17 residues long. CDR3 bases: TGTGCCAGCAGCTTCCAGGCGGGGAGAATGAACACCGGGGAGCTGTCTTTT. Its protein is CASSFQAGRMNTGELSF. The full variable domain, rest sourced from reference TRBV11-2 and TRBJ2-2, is EAGVAQSPRYKIIEKRQSVAFWCNPISGHATLYWYQQILGQGPKLLIQFQNNGVVDDSQLPKDRFSAERLKGVDSTLKIQPAKLEDSAVYLCASSFQAGRMNTGELSFGEGSRLTVL.

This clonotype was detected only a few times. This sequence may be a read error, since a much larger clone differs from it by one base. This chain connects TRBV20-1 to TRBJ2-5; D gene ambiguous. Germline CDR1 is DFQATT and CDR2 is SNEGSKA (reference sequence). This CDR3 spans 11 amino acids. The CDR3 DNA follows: TGCAGTATAGCAGACCAAGAGACCCGGTACTTC. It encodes CSIADQETRYF.

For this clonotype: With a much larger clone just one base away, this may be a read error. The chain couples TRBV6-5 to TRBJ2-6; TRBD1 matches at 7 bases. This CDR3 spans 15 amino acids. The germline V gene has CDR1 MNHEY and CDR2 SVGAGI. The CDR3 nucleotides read TGTGCCAGCAGCCCACAGGGGCCTGGGGCCAACGTCCCGACTTTC. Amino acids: CASSPQGPGANVPTF.

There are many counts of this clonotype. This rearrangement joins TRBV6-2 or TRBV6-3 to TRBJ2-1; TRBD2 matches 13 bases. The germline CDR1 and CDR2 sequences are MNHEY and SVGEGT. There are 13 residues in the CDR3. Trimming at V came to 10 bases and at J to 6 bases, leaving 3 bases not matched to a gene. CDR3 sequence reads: CAIRTSGSNEQFF. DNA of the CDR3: TGTGCCATCAGGACTAGCGGGAGCAATGAGCAGTTCTTC.

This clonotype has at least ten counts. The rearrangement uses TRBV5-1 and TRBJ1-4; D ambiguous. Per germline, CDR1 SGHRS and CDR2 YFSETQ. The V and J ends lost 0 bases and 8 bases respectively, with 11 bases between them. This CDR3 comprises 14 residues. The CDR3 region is CASSLAGRGEKLFF. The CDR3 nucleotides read TGCGCCAGCAGCTTGGCCGGTAGAGGCGAAAAACTGTTTTTT.

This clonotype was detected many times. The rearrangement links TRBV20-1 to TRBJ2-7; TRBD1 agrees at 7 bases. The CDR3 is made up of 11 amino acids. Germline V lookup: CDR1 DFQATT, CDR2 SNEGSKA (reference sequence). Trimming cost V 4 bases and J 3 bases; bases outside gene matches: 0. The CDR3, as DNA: TGCAGTGCTAACAGGGGCTACGAGCAGTACTTC. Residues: CSANRGYEQYF.

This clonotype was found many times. The chain's CDR3 is CASSLAWKPAGENTGELFF. The CDR3 coding sequence is TGTGCCAGCAGCTTAGCATGGAAGCCGGCAGGGGAAAACACCGGGGAGCTGTTTTTT. The chain has TRBV7-9 and TRBJ2-2; weak D call: TRBD1 (6 bases). There are 19 residues in the CDR3. The germline V gene has CDR1 SEHNR and CDR2 FQNEAQ (reference sequence). V was cut by 0 bases and J by 2 bases, with 19 bases left in between.

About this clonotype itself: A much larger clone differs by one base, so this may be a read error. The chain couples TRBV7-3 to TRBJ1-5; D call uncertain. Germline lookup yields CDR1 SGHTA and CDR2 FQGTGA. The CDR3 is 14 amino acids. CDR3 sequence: CACSLSASNQPQHF. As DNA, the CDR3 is TGTGCCTGCAGCTTATCGGCAAGCAATCAGCCCCAGCATTTT.

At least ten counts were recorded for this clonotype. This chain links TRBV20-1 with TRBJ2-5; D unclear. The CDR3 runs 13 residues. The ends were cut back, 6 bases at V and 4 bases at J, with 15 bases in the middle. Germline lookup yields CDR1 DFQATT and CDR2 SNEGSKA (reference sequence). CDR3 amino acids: CSARADAVETQYF. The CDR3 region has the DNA TGCAGTGCCCGAGCAGACGCTGTAGAGACCCAGTACTTC.

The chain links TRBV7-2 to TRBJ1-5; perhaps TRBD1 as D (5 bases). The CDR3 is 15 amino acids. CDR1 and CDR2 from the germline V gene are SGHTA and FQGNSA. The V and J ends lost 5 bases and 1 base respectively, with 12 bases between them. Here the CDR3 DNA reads TGTGCCAGCAGCCCACAGCGGGGGAGCAATCAGCCCCAGCATTTT. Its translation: CASSPQRGSNQPQHF.

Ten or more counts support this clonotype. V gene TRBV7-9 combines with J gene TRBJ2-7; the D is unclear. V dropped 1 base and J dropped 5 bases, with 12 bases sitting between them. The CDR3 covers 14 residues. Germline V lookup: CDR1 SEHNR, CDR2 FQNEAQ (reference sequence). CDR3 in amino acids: CASSLVAPANEQYF. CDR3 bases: TGTGCCAGCAGCTTAGTGGCCCCCGCCAACGAGCAGTACTTC.

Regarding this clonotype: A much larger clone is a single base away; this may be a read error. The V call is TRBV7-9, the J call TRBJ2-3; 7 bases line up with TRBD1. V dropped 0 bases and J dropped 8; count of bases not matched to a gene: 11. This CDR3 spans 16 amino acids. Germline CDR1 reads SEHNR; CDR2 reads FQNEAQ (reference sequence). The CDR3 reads CASSLARPTGPVTQYF. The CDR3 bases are TGTGCCAGCAGCTTAGCTCGGCCGACAGGGCCAGTTACGCAGTATTTT.

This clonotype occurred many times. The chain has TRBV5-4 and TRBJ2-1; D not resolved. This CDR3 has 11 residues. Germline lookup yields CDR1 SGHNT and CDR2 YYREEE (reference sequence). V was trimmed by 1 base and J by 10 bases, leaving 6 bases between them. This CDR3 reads CASSLRLEQFF. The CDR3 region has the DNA TGTGCCAGCAGCTTGAGGCTAGAGCAGTTCTTC.

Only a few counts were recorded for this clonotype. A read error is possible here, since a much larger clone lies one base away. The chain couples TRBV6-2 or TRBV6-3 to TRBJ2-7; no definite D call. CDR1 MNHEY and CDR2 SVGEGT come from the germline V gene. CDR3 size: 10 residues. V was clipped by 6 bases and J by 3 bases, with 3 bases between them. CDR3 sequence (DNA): TGTGCCAGCAGGCGCTACGAGCAGTACTTC. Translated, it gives CASRRYEQYF.

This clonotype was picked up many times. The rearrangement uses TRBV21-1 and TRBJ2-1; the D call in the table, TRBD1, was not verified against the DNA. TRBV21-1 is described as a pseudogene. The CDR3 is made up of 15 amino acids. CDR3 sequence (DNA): TGTGCCAGCAGTCATTCCGGGACCCCCGAGGATGAGCAGTTCTTC. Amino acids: CASSHSGTPEDEQFF.

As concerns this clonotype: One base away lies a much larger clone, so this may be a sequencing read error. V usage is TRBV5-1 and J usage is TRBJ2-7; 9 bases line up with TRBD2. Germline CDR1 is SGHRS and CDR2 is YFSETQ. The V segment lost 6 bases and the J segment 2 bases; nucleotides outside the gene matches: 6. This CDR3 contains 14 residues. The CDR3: CASIRGTSTYEQYF. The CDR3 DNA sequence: TGCGCCAGCATCCGGGGGACTAGCACCTACGAGCAGTACTTC.

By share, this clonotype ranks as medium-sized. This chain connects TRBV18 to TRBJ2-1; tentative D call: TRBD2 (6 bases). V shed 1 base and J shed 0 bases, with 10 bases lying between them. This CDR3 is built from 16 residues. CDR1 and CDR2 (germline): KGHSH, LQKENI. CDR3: CASSPLRGYSYNEQFF. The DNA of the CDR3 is TGTGCCAGCTCACCACTACGGGGGTACTCCTACAATGAGCAGTTCTTC.